Each of the 17 T cell receptor beta chains below was sequenced from the same sample in a study of a mutant IDH1 vaccine in newly diagnosed glioma. The protocol was immunoSEQ multiplex PCR, while the TCRdb copy is restricted to in-frame clones and leaves out a portion. Of approximately 35,000 clones in the sample, about 88% were seen once. Time point in this sample: baseline, week 1 (first vaccination visit). Noted treatment: pre-vaccination baseline after standard-of-care therapy. The sequencing here drew on PBMCs, taken from a glioma patient treated with radiotherapy, temozolomide or both. Every receptor here comes from a middle-aged woman with glioma.

The chain links TRBV19 to TRBJ1-1; possibly TRBD1 for D (5 bases). Germline CDR1 is LNHDA and CDR2 is SQIVND (reference sequence). The CDR3 sequence is 15 residues long. V lost 3 bases and J 2 bases, leaving 13 bases between the germline ends. CDR3 nucleotide sequence: TGTGCCAGTAGTATCGGGGGACGGCCAAACACTGAAGCTTTCTTT. Amino acids: CASSIGGRPNTEAFF.

The chain recombines TRBV2 with TRBJ2-3; D is unclear. V was trimmed by 5 bases and J by 5 bases, leaving 5 bases between them. CDR3 length: 11 amino acids. CDR1 and CDR2 (germline): SNHLY, FYNNEI. The CDR3 here is CASSYQDTQYF. CDR3 coding DNA: TGTGCCAGCAGTTACCAAGATACGCAGTATTTT. Full variable domain (missing parts from reference TRBV2 and TRBJ2-3): EPEVTQTPSHQVTQMGQEVILRCVPISNHLYFYWYRQILGQKVEFLVSFYNNEISEKSEIFDDQFSVERPDGSNFTLKIRSTKLEDSAMYFCASSYQDTQYFGPGTRLTVL.

The rearrangement uses TRBV6-1 and TRBJ2-5; D not resolved. This CDR3 is 12 amino acids long. Trimming shortened V by 2 bases and J by 5 bases, and 6 bases separated the two germline ends. The germline gives CDR1 MNHNS, CDR2 SASEGT. DNA of the CDR3: TGTGCCAGCAGTGAATTGTGGGAGACCCAGTACTTC. The encoded protein is CASSELWETQYF.

This sequence joins TRBV19 and TRBJ1-5; D unclear. The CDR3 contains 15 residues. V dropped 3 bases and J dropped 2 bases, with 11 bases sitting between them. CDR1 and CDR2 (germline): LNHDA, SQIVND (reference sequence). CDR3 nucleotides: TGTGCCAGTAGTATGGTGGGGTCTGGCAATCAGCCCCAGCATTTT. Translation gives CASSMVGSGNQPQHF. Supplemented by reference TRBV19 and TRBJ1-5, the full variable domain reads DGGITQSPKYLFRKEGQNVTLSCEQNLNHDAMYWYRQDPGQGLRLIYYSQIVNDFQKGDIAEGYSVSREKKESFPLTVTSAQKNPTAFYLCASSMVGSGNQPQHFGDGTRLSIL.

The J gene is TRBJ2-1, the V gene TRBV2; TRBD2 agrees at 14 bases. The V segment lost 6 bases and the J segment 10 bases; nucleotides outside the gene matches: 8. The CDR3 loop spans 15 amino acids. Per germline, CDR1 SNHLY and CDR2 FYNNEI. For the CDR3, the DNA is TGTGCCAGCAGGGGGACTAGCGGGGGTTCTGTGGAGCAGTTCTTC. Amino acids: CASRGTSGGSVEQFF.

The chain links TRBV28 to TRBJ1-2; 9 bases fit TRBD1. Germline CDR1 MDHEN, CDR2 SYDVKM. This CDR3 has 15 residues. After removal of 5 bases from V and 4 bases from J, the junction contained 8 bases not matched to a gene. The DNA of the CDR3 is TGTGCCAGCAGTGCCGGGGACAGGGTGGGCTATGGCTACACCTTC. The encoded protein is CASSAGDRVGYGYTF.

The J gene is TRBJ2-7, the V gene TRBV10-1; no clear D gene. Germline loops: CDR1 WNHNN, CDR2 SYGVQD (reference sequence). Trimming pared 2 bases from V and 5 bases from J, leaving 10 bases between. CDR3 length equals 13 residues. CDR3 nucleotides: TGCGCCAGCAGTGAGGCGATAGTAAACGAGCAGTACTTC. Its translation is CASSEAIVNEQYF.

V is TRBV12-1 and J is TRBJ2-7. TRBV12-1 is listed as a pseudogene. The CDR3 length is 16 residues. In nucleotides, the CDR3 is TGTGCCAGCAGCCCTAGGGGGGCTAACCGCTCCTACGAGCAGTACTTC. Translating gives CASSPRGANRSYEQYF.

The chain is built from TRBV4-2 and TRBJ1-4; D ambiguous. The CDR3 loop spans 18 amino acids. V dropped 1 base and J dropped 0 bases, with 15 bases sitting between them. Germline values: CDR1 LGHNA, CDR2 YNFKEQ. CDR3 residues: CASSQAFMETATNEKLFF. CDR3 DNA sequence: TGTGCCAGCAGCCAAGCTTTCATGGAGACGGCAACTAATGAAAAACTGTTTTTT.

The rearrangement uses TRBV27 and TRBJ1-1, with a possible D match to TRBD1 (5 bases). Germline assignment: CDR1 MNHEY and CDR2 SMNVEV (reference sequence). This CDR3 has 13 amino acids. The V end lost 5 bases, the J end lost 2 bases, and 9 bases lay between the germline ends. The CDR3 here is CASSLDRNTEAFF. The DNA of the CDR3 is TGTGCCAGCAGTCTCGACAGAAACACTGAAGCTTTCTTT.

Only a few counts were recorded for this clone. V gene TRBV27 combines with J gene TRBJ2-7; D may be TRBD1 (6 bases). The CDR3 length is 15 residues. V was cut by 6 bases and J by 4 bases, with 19 bases left in between. CDR1 and CDR2 from the germline V gene are MNHEY and SMNVEV (reference sequence). The CDR3 sequence is CASRGDNQFPYEQYF. DNA of the CDR3: TGTGCCAGCAGGGGGGACAACCAATTCCCTTACGAGCAGTACTTC.

This clone came up once. DNA for the CDR3: TGTGCCAGCAGTCGACAGAATAATTCACCCCTCCACTTT. This codes for CASSRQNNSPLHF. The chain employs TRBV6-5 and TRBJ1-6, with D tentatively TRBD1 (5 bases). Germline values: CDR1 MNHEY, CDR2 SVGAGI. This CDR3 region has 13 residues. V was trimmed by 5 bases and J by 5 bases, leaving 7 bases between them.

The chain recombines TRBV6-1 with TRBJ2-7, with TRBD1 matching over 8 bases. Germline assignment: CDR1 MNHNS and CDR2 SASEGT. Germline trimming cut 5 bases from V and 4 bases from J; bases unmatched to any gene: 10. The CDR3 consists of 15 residues. The CDR3 DNA sequence: TGTGCCAGCAGTCGTCACTCCCAGGGGGCGTACGAGCAGTACTTC. Encoded protein: CASSRHSQGAYEQYF.

This chain uses TRBV11-2 with TRBJ2-5; D ambiguous. From germline, CDR1 is SGHAT and CDR2 FQNNGV. CDR3 length equals 13 residues. Deletions cut 1 base from V and 8 bases from J, with 11 bases between. DNA of the CDR3: TGTGCCAGCAGCTTAGTGGCTCTTAAAACCCAGTACTTC. Residues: CASSLVALKTQYF.

The chain recombines TRBV9 with TRBJ1-1; 8 nucleotides align to TRBD1. The V segment lost 3 bases and the J segment 11 bases; nucleotides outside the gene matches: 6. Germline V gene data show CDR1 as SGDLS and CDR2 as YYNGEE. This CDR3 spans 12 amino acids. The CDR3 nucleotides read TGTGCCAGCAGCGCTTGGACAGGGTCGGCTTTCTTT. Protein: CASSAWTGSAFF.

The genes are TRBV5-1 and TRBJ2-2; D not resolved. This CDR3 region has 15 residues. The germline V gene has CDR1 SGHRS and CDR2 YFSETQ. The V gene lost 4 bases and the J gene lost 0 bases, with 10 bases spanning the gap. The CDR3 DNA sequence: TGCGCCAGCAGCGGAAGTAGGGCGAACACCGGGGAGCTGTTTTTT. Its translation: CASSGSRANTGELFF.

This clone was detected only once. The chain combines TRBV29-1 with TRBJ1-2; D remains ambiguous. This CDR3 has 12 residues. V shed 1 base and J shed 9 bases, with 12 bases lying between them. Germline values: CDR1 SQVTM, CDR2 ANQGSEA. CDR3 loop: CSVEGSGGSYTF. In nucleotides, the CDR3 is TGCAGCGTTGAAGGATCGGGCGGAAGCTACACCTTC.